A selection of T cell receptor beta chains follows, all from one sample in a study of cytomegalovirus exposure and HLA in healthy donors. TCRdb's copy holds only in-frame clones and misses some; the assay was immunoSEQ multiplex PCR. The sample holds approximately 150,000 clones, just under 80% seen once. The sequenced sample was PBMCs. The receptors stem from a woman aged 45-65 years in good health and CMV-seronegative. The CDR3 runs from the conserved cysteine through the conserved F or W. A D gene is named only where the DNA matches it firmly. Clone size, where shown, is once, few, many, or a class for clones that have expanded.

>TRBD1|TRBJ2-3|-|TRBV2
TGTGCCAGCAGTCTGCGGACAGGGAGCACAGATACGCAGTATTTT
CASSLRTGSTDTQYF
>-|TRBJ2-5|-|TRBV28
TGTGCCAGCAGGGGGGCAAAAGGCACCCAGTACTTC
CASRGAKGTQYF
>TRBD2|TRBJ2-3|-|TRBV11-1
TGTGCCAGCAGCTCCGGGACTAGCGGTTTTACAGATACGCAGTATTTT
CASSSGTSGFTDTQYF
>-|TRBJ2-1|-|TRBV30
TGTGCCCGAGGGCGGGGATACAATGAGCAGTTCTTC
CARGRGYNEQFF
>TRBD1|TRBJ2-7|few|TRBV27
TGTGCCAGCAGTTTAGCGTGGCAGGGGGACGAGCAGTACTTC
CASSLAWQGDEQYF
>-|TRBJ1-1|few|TRBV4-2
TGTGCCAGCAGCCAAGATAATTTGAGGATGGGTGCTGAAGCTTTCTTT
CASSQDNLRMGAEAFF
>TRBD2|TRBJ2-3|-|TRBV4-3
TGCGCCAGCAGCCAATCTAGCGGACTTCGCACAGATACGCAGTATTTT
CASSQSSGLRTDTQYF
>-|TRBJ2-6|few|TRBV28
TGTGCCAGCAGTTTTACCGGGGCTGGGGCCAACGTCCTGACTTTC
CASSFTGAGANVLTF
>-|TRBJ2-7|-|TRBV6-6
TGTGCCAGCAGTTACTCGGGCAGGGGTAGGTCCGAGCAGTACTTC
CASSYSGRGRSEQYF
>TRBD1|TRBJ1-3|-|TRBV15
TGTGCCACCAGCAGCCGGACAGGGCCCTACTCTGGAAACACCATATATTTT
CATSSRTGPYSGNTIYF
>TRBD1|TRBJ2-1|-|TRBV28
TGTGCCAGCAGTTTGTCCGGGACAGGGAGCAATGAGCAGTTCTTC
CASSLSGTGSNEQFF
>TRBD2|TRBJ2-7|-|TRBV5-4
TGTGCCAGCAGCTTCGGGGGGGTCTACGAGCAGTACTTC
CASSFGGVYEQYF
>TRBD1|TRBJ2-7|-|TRBV5-4
TGTGCCAGCAGCATCCGGGACAGGGGTCCCTACGAGCAGTACTTC
CASSIRDRGPYEQYF
>TRBD1|TRBJ2-7|-|TRBV15
TGTGCCACCAGCAGAGATCCCTTACAGGGGGCTCTCGGCTACGAGCAGTACTTC
CATSRDPLQGALGYEQYF
>-|TRBJ2-7|-|TRBV11-3
TGTGCCAGCAGCTTAGGCGTCCGTTCCTACGAGCAGTACTTC
CASSLGVRSYEQYF
>TRBD2|TRBJ2-1|-|TRBV9
TGTGCCAGCAGCGTAGGATCGCGGGGGGGCTTTGAGCAGTTCTTC
CASSVGSRGGFEQFF
>TRBD2|TRBJ2-3|-|TRBV9
TGTGCCAGCAGCGTAGGGACTAGCGGGGGGGCTACAGCAGATACGCAGTATTTT
CASSVGTSGGATADTQYF
>TRBD1|TRBJ1-2|few|TRBV5-8
TGTGCCAGCAGACGCGGACAGGGGGGGAAGAACTATGGCTACACCTTC
CASRRGQGGKNYGYTF
>-|TRBJ2-3|-|TRBV4-1
TGCGCCAGCAGCTACCGACACGGACTGAGCACAGATACGCAGTATTTT
CASSYRHGLSTDTQYF
>-|TRBJ1-1|-|TRBV7-2
TGTGCCAGCAGCTCCGTCTCGAGGGGGTACACTGAAGCTTTCTTT
CASSSVSRGYTEAFF
>TRBD1|TRBJ2-5|-|TRBV28
TGTGCCAGCAGTTCGTGGACAGGGGGCGGGTTGCGGGAGACCCAGTACTTC
CASSSWTGGGLRETQYF
>TRBD1|TRBJ2-1|-|TRBV4-2
TGTGCCAGCAGCCTGCTGACAGGGAGCTCCTACAATGAGCAGTTCTTC
CASSLLTGSSYNEQFF
>TRBD1|TRBJ1-1|-|TRBV10-3
TGTGCCATCAGTGACCTTCAGGGGGCTTACACTGAAGCTTTCTTT
CAISDLQGAYTEAFF
>TRBD2|TRBJ2-7|-|TRBV4-2
TGTGCCAGCAGCCAAGGGACTAGCGGGGGCTACGAGCAGTACTTC
CASSQGTSGGYEQYF
>TRBD1|TRBJ1-3|-|TRBV6-5
TGTGCCAGCAACCCAACAGGGGACTCTGGAAACACCATATATTTT
CASNPTGDSGNTIYF
>-|TRBJ2-2|-|TRBV5-1
TGCGCCAGCAGCTTGATGTCTAGCCGGAACACCGGGGAGCTGTTTTTT
CASSLMSSRNTGELFF
>TRBD1|TRBJ2-5|-|TRBV5-1
TGCGCCAGCAGCTCATTGCCGACAGGGGGCGGAGAGACCCAGTACTTC
CASSSLPTGGGETQYF
>TRBD1|TRBJ1-5|few|TRBV6-5
TGTGCCAGCAGTTACGCAGGGGGGAGCAATCAGCCCCAGCATTTT
CASSYAGGSNQPQHF
>-|TRBJ2-7|-|TRBV5-1
TGCGCCAGCAGCATACAGGGTGTCGAGCAGTACTTC
CASSIQGVEQYF
>-|TRBJ2-1|-|TRBV9
TGTGCCAGCAGCGCTACAACTCACTCTCGGAGTGAGCAGTTCTTC
CASSATTHSRSEQFF
>TRBD2|TRBJ2-5|-|TRBV11-2
TGTGCCAGCAGCTTAAAGCGGGGGGGACAAGAGACCCAGTACTTC
CASSLKRGGQETQYF
>TRBD1|TRBJ2-7|-|TRBV7-2
TGTGCCAGCAGCCCAGGGACAGGGATCCTTACGACCAACGAGCAGTACTTC
CASSPGTGILTTNEQYF
>TRBD1|TRBJ2-3|few|TRBV7-9
TGTGCCAGCAGCCCGGGGAACAGGGGGCTTAGCACAGATACGCAGTATTTT
CASSPGNRGLSTDTQYF
>-|TRBJ1-1|-|TRBV9
TGTGCCAGCAGCGTAGTTTCAGGAAGGAACACTGAAGCTTTCTTT
CASSVVSGRNTEAFF
>TRBD2|TRBJ2-5|few|TRBV7-2
TGTGCCAGCAGCTTAGATGGGACTAGGGGAGAGACCCAGTACTTC
CASSLDGTRGETQYF
>-|TRBJ1-2|few|TRBV28
TGTGCCAGCAGTCCCCGGACAGTCTATGGCTACACCTTC
CASSPRTVYGYTF
>TRBD1|TRBJ1-2|-|TRBV7-2
TGTGCCAGCAGCTTAGTGGGACAGGGGTATGGCTATGGCTACACCTTC
CASSLVGQGYGYGYTF
>-|TRBJ2-7|-|TRBV6-5
TGTGCCAGCAGAAGGGGCACAGAAGTCTACGAGCAGTACTTC
CASRRGTEVYEQYF
>TRBD1|TRBJ1-1|-|TRBV15
TGTGCCACCAGCGGACAGGCTACAGTGGGTGAAGCTTTCTTT
CATSGQATVGEAFF